This entry concerns a single T cell receptor beta chain. CDR1 is MNHNS, CDR2 SASEGT, per germline. This CDR3 is built from 21 residues. This entry belongs to a study of blood T cells in healthy people across ages. A second roughly 6 to 11 cycle PCR used barcoded and J-beta primers. Every sample returned 3 million or more CDR3-containing paired-end reads. TCRdb reprocessed the 5' RACE reads with MiXCR, giving one entry per CDR3 protein. The sample carries more than 1 million distinct CDR3 sequences, 35% to 50% recorded once. The clonotype originates from a woman aged 55-70 years in good health. The rearrangement joins TRBV6-1 to TRBJ2-4; D might be TRBD1 or TRBD2, each matching 6 bases. The DNA end is a closer match to TRBJ2-7, so the J assignment may be wrong. Sequences were obtained from blood. CDR3: CASSSPNLQMRDIAGFHEQYF. In nucleotides, the CDR3 is TGTGCCAGCAGTAGCCCAAATTTACAAATGCGGGACATTGCAGGGTTCCACGAGCAGTACTTC.